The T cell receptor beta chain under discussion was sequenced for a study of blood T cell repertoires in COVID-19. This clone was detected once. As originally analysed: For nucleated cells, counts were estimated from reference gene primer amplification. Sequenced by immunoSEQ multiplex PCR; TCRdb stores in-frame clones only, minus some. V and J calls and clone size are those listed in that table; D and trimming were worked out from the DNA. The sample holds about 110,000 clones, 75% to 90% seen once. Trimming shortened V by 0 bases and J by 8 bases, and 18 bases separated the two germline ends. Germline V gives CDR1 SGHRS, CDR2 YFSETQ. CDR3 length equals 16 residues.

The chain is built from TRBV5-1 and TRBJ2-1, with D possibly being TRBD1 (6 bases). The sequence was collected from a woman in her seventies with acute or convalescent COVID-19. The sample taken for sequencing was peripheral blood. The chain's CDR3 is CASSLEGRTAIDEQFF. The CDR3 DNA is TGCGCCAGCAGCTTGGAGGGTAGGACAGCAATTGATGAGCAGTTCTTC.